The rows below give T cell receptor beta chains drawn from one sample of a study of cytomegalovirus exposure and HLA in healthy donors. Libraries were prepared by immunoSEQ multiplex PCR; TCRdb keeps only in-frame clonotypes and omits some of them. This sample has over 100,000 clones; around 8.5% occur once, and the top ten carry 5.5%. The sequenced sample consisted of PBMCs. The receptor set was obtained from a man aged 35-49 years in good health and CMV-seronegative. The CDR3 runs from the conserved cysteine through the conserved F or W.

V	J	CDR3
TRBV18	TRBJ1-2	CASSPPGGYGYTF
TRBV5-1	TRBJ2-1	CASSQGTSDGEQFF
TRBV5-4	TRBJ2-1	CASSSGLAGAHNEQFF
TRBV27	TRBJ2-7	CASGLGQGYEQYF
TRBV27	TRBJ2-7	CASRTTGTSYEQYF
TRBV15	TRBJ2-7	CATSRDQGTLSRYTYEQYF
TRBV5-6	TRBJ2-1	CASTSGTFNEQFF
TRBV5-1	TRBJ1-2	CASTPGGEGGYTF
TRBV6-5	TRBJ1-4	CASSYETGNEKLFF
TRBV19	TRBJ1-1	CASSLTGSTEAFF
TRBV10-3	TRBJ2-3	CAISDLGGTNTDTQYF
TRBV2	TRBJ2-1	CAGRLAGGKNEQFF
TRBV13	TRBJ2-7	CASSFRYRSSYEQYF